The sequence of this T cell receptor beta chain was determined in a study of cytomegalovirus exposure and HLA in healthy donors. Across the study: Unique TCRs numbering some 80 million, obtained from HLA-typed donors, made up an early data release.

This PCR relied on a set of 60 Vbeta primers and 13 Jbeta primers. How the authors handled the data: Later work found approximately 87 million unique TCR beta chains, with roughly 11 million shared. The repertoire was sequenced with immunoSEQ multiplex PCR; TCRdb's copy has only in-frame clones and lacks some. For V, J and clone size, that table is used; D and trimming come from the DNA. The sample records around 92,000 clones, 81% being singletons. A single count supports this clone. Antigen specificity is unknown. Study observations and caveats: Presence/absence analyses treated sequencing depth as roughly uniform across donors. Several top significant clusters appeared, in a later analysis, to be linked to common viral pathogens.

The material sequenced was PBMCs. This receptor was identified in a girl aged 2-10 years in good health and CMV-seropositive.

CDR3 loop: CASRLWGTGKNTEAFF. CDR3 bases: TGTGCCAGCCGATTGTGGGGGACAGGGAAAAACACTGAAGCTTTCTTT. The chain carries TRBV28 and TRBJ1-1; TRBD1 matches at 9 bases. The CDR3 spans 16 residues. The ends lost 8 bases at V and 2 bases at J; junction bases unmatched: 12. Per the germline V gene, CDR1 is MDHEN and CDR2 is SYDVKM.